This TCR beta chain was recovered during a study of shared clonotypes between healthy human individuals. Study information: A couple of women and a few men aged 18 to 49 served as donors. Study-wide results and limits: Having only a few donors restricted how much genetic and exposure-history diversity was captured. The generation probabilities recorded for non-shared clonotypes fell below those of clonotypes shared by all four donors.

To note about this clone: The antigen is undetermined.

The repertoire was sequenced with immunoSEQ multiplex PCR; TCRdb's copy has only in-frame clones and lacks some. Counted here are roughly 2 million clones, around 95% occurring once; the ten biggest clones make up 0.13%. Healthy adults negative for HIV, lacking recent acute infections or vaccinations, served as donors. The trim removed 4 bases at V and 4 bases at J, leaving 10 bases unmatched. The CDR3 is 16 amino acids. Germline CDR1 is SGDLS and CDR2 is YYNGEE. Sequenced material: naive CD4+ T cells sorted from blood. As for subset: CD45RA+ positively selected. The origin of this receptor is a man between 18 and 35 years old in good health. The chain couples TRBV9 to TRBJ2-2; 7 bases are a match to TRBD2. DNA of the CDR3: TGTGCCAGCAGCAAAAACCCCCGGGAGGCCACCGGGGAGCTGTTTTTT. Translated, it gives CASSKNPREATGELFF.